Described below is a single T cell receptor (beta chain) sequence and its context. The sample is drawn from a study of blood T cell repertoires in COVID-19. Study-level information: COVID-19 samples from acute and convalescent phases originated in the United States, Italy and Spain. PBMCs, B-cell-depleted T cells, or T cells provided the cDNA or gDNA that made up the material.

V dropped 3 bases and J dropped 0 bases, with 5 bases sitting between them. This CDR3 comprises 14 residues. Germline V gene lookup returns CDR1 KGHSY and CDR2 FQNENV. The protocol was immunoSEQ multiplex PCR, while the TCRdb copy is restricted to in-frame clones and leaves out a portion. The sample has some 230,000 clones, approximately 84% seen once; the top ten hold 14% to 15%. In Cohort 3, a recovered donor had either two negative PCRs, clearance, or symptom resolution. J is TRBJ1-4 and V is TRBV16, with unresolved D. This TCR came from a man in his forties or fifties who had recovered from COVID-19. Input material: PBMCs or T cells enriched from blood (not recorded which). CDR3 DNA: TGTGCCAGCAGCCATGAGGCAACTAATGAAAAACTGTTTTTT. This codes for CASSHEATNEKLFF.